One T cell receptor (beta chain) is described in this entry. The antigen remains unidentified. Terminally differentiated effector memory CD45RA+ cells were excluded by CCR7 positive selection of CD45RO-negative cells. The germline gives CDR1 SNHLY, CDR2 FYNNEI. V was pared by 3 bases and J by 8 bases, with 22 bases between. The CDR3 is 16 amino acids. This entry comes from a study of shared clonotypes between healthy human individuals. Study-level findings and limits: The small donor group covered limited genetic and exposure diversity.

Assay used: immunoSEQ multiplex PCR; TCRdb lists only in-frame clones, some missing. The data show more than 2 million clones, approximately 95% seen once. This chain joins TRBV2 and TRBJ1-1; maybe TRBD1 (5 bases). This sequence originates from a man aged 18 to 30 in good health. The source material was naive CD8+ T cells sorted from blood. CDR3 bases: TGTGCCAGCAGTGAGGGGAAAGGGGCCGGAGCCGGGGAAGCTTTCTTT. This codes for CASSEGKGAGAGEAFF.